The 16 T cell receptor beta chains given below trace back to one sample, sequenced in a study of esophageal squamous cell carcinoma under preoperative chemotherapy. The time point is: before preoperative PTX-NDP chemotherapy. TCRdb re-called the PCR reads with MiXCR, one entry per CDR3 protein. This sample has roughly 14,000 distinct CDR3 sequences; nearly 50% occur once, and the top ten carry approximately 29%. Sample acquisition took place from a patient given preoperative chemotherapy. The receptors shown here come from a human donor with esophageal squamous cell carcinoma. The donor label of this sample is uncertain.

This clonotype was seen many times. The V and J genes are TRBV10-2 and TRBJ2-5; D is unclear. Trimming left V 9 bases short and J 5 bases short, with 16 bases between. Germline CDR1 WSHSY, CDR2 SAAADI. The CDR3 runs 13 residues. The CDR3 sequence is CASAIGPRETQYF. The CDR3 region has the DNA TGCGCCAGTGCCATCGGCCCCCGGGAGACCCAGTACTTC.

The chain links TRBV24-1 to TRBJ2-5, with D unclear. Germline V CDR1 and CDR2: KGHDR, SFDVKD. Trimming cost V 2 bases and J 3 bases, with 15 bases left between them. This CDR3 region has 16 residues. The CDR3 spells CATSDSTPGKKETQYF. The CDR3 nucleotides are TGTGCCACCAGTGATTCGACCCCCGGAAAGAAAGAGACCCAGTACTTC.

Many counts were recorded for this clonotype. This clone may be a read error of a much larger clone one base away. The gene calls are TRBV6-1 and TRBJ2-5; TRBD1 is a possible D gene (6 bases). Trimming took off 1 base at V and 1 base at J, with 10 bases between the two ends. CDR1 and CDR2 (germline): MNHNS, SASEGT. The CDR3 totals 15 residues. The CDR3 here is CASSEGSGAQETQYF. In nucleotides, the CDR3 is TGTGCCAGCAGTGAAGGGTCAGGGGCCCAAGAGACCCAGTACTTC.

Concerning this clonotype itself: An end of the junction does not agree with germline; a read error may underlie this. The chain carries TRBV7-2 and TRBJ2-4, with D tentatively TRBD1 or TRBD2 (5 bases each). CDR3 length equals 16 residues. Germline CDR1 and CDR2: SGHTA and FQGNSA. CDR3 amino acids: CASSLGPGRNKNIQYF. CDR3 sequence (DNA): TGTGCCAGCAGCTTGGGGCCGGGACGGAATAAAAACATCCAGTACTTC.

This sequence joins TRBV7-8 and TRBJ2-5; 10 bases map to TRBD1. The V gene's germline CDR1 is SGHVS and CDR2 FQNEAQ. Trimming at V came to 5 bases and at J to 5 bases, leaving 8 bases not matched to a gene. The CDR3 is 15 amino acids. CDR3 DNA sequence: TGTGCCAGCAGCCGAGGGACAGGGGAGAGCGAGACCCAGTACTTC. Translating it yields CASSRGTGESETQYF.

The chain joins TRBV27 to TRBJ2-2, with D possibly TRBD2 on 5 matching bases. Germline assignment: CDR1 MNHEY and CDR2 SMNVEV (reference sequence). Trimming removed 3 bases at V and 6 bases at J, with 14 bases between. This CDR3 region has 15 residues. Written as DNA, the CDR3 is TGTGCCAGCAGTTTGTCCGAGGGCAGTGCCGGGGAGCTGTTTTTT. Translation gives CASSLSEGSAGELFF.

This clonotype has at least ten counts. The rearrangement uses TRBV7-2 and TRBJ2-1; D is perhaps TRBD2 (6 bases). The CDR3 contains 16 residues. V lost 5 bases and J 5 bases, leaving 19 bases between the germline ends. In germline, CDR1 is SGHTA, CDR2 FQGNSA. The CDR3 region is CASSLRGGVGNNEQFF. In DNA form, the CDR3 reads TGTGCCAGCAGCCTGAGGGGCGGGGTTGGGAACAATGAGCAGTTCTTC.

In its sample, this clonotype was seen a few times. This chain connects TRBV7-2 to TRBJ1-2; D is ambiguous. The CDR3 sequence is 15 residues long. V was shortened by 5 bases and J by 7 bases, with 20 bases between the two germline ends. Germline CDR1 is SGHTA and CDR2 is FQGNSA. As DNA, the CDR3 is TGTGCCAGCAGCCCAGAACAGCCCCCCTCTTCTGGCTACACCTTC. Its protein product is CASSPEQPPSSGYTF.

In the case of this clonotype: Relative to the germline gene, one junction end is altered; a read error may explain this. The CDR3 nucleotides read TGTGCTAGCAGCCTAGGACAGGACAGCTCCAATGAGCAGTTCTTC. Translation gives CASSLGQDSSNEQFF. The rearrangement uses TRBV7-7 and TRBJ2-1; 7 nucleotides match TRBD1. CDR1 and CDR2 (germline): SSHAT, FNYEAQ (reference sequence). This CDR3 is 15 amino acids long.

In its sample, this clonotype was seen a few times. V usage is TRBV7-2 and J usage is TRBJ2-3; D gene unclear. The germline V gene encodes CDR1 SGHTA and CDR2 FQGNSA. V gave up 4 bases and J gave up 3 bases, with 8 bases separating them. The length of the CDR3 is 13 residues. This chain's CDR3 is CASSYLRTDTQYF. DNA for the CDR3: TGTGCCAGCAGCTACCTTAGAACAGATACGCAGTATTTT.

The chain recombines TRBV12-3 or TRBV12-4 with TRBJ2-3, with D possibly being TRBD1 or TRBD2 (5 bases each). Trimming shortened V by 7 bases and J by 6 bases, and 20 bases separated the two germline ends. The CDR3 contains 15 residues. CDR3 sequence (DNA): TGTGCCAGCACGAGGCCAATTGCAGAGGGGGATACGCAGTATTTT. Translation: CASTRPIAEGDTQYF.

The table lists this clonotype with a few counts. The CDR3 sequence is CASSWAPTETQYF. The CDR3 DNA follows: TGTGCCAGCAGCTGGGCACCGACTGAGACCCAGTACTTC. The chain links TRBV7-3 to TRBJ2-5; no definite D call. This CDR3 has 13 amino acids. Trimming took off 4 bases at V and 5 bases at J, with 11 bases between the two ends. Germline V lookup: CDR1 SGHTA, CDR2 FQGTGA.

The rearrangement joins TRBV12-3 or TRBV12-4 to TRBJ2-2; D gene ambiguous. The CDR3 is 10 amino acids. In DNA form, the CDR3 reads TGTGCTAGGCGCCTCGAGGAGCTGTTTTTT. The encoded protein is CARRLEELFF.

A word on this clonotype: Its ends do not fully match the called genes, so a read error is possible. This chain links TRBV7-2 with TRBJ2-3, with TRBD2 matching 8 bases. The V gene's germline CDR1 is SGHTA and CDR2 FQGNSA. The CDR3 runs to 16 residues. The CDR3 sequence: CASSARGGGGKDTQYF. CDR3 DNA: TGTGCCAGCAGCGCACGGGGGGGGGGGGGCAAAGATACGCAGTATTTC. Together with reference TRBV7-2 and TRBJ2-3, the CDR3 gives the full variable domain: GAGVSQSPSNKVTEKGKDVELRCDPISGHTALYWYRQSLGQGLEFLIYFQGNSAPDKSGLPSDRFSAERTGGSVSTLTIQRTQQEDSAVYLCASSARGGGGKDTQYFGPGTRLTVL.

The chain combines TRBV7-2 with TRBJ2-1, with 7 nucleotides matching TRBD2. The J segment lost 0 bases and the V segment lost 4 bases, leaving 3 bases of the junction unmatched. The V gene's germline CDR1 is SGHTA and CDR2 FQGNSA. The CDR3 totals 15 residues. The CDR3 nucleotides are TGTGCCAGCAGCTCCCTAGCGGACTCCTACAATGAGCAGTTCTTC. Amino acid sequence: CASSSLADSYNEQFF.

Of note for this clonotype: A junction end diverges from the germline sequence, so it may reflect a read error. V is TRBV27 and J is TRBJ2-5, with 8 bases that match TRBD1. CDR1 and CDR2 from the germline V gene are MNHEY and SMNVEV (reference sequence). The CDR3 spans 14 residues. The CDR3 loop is CAGSVGTGGETQYF. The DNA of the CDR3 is TGTGCGGGCAGCGTGGGCACAGGGGGAGAGACGCAGTACTTC.